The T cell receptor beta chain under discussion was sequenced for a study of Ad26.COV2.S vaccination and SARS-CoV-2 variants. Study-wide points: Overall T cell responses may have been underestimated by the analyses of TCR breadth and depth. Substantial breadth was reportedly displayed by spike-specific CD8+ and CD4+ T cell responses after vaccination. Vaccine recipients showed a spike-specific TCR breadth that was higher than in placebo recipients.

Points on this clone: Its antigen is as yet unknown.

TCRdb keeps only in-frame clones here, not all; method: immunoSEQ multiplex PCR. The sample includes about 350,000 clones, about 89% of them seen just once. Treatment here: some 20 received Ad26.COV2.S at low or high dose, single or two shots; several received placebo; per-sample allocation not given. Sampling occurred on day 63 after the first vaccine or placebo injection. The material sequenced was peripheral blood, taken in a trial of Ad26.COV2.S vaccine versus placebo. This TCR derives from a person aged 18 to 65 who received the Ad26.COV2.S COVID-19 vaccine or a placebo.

CDR3 DNA sequence: TGTGCCAGCAGCTTGGCCCGGGGGCAGTACTTC. This encodes CASSLARGQYF. V and J are TRBV2 and TRBJ2-7, with D possibly matching TRBD2 (5 bases). Germline V CDR1 and CDR2: SNHLY, FYNNEI. Between the trimmed V and J ends, which lost 6 bases and 9 bases, there was a span of 12 bases. The CDR3 is made up of 11 amino acids.